The source of this TCR beta chain is a study of post-analysis software for immune sequencing data. Study-level results: Controls had lower frequencies than patients of 4 or 5 TRBV segments, which included TRBV5-6, TRBV5-1 and TRBV20-1. Under the F measure, samples that were prepared in one batch clustered strongly together. Controls' normalized Chao1 diversity significantly exceeded that of multiple sclerosis patients.

Prepared libraries of TCR beta cDNA carried unique molecular identifiers. A few hundred thousand cDNA molecules were obtained from approximately 0.91 to 9.4 million T cells. TCRdb reanalysed the PCR reads using MiXCR and keeps one entry per CDR3 protein. The table records approximately 630,000 distinct CDR3 sequences, approximately 59% of them present only once. Concerning this clonotype itself: Its antigen is not identified.

The CDR3 has 15 amino acids. Germline-derived CDR1 and CDR2 are SNHLY and FYNNEI. This clonotype originated in a girl aged 2 to 10 with multiple sclerosis. Sequencing was carried out using blood. This chain uses TRBV2 with TRBJ2-5; tentatively, D is TRBD1 (5 bases). The J call may be incorrect, as the DNA end agrees better with TRBJ2-7. The CDR3 DNA is TGTGCCAGCAGTGAATCCCCTAGTAGGGGCTACGAGCAGTACTTC. Residues: CASSESPSRGYEQYF.